The rows below give T cell receptor beta chains drawn from one sample of a study of response to subunit inactivated influenza vaccine. TCRdb re-called the RT-PCR reads through MiXCR, storing one row per CDR3 protein. The sample lists more than 700,000 distinct CDR3 sequences, around 20% occurring once. This specimen was PBMCs from blood, taken about 5 days after vaccination. Every receptor here comes from a man aged 50 to 60 who received an inactivated influenza vaccine. CDR3s include the opening cysteine and the closing phenylalanine or tryptophan. Each record gives: J gene, V gene, CDR3 length, clone size, D gene, CDR3 protein, CDR3 DNA. A D gene is named only where the DNA matches it firmly. Some rows mark clone size as missing; the rest say once, few, many or name a class of expanded clone.

J gene: TRBJ2-6
V gene: TRBV10-3
CDR3 length: 14
clone size: .
D gene: .
CDR3 protein: CAIRDRAGANVLTF
CDR3 DNA: TGTGCCATCAGAGACAGAGCCGGGGCCAACGTCCTGACTTTC

J gene: TRBJ2-5
V gene: TRBV4-3
CDR3 length: 15
clone size: .
D gene: .
CDR3 protein: CASSPGWATEETQYF
CDR3 DNA: TGCGCCAGCAGCCCCGGTTGGGCGACAGAAGAGACCCAGTACTTC

J gene: TRBJ2-3
V gene: TRBV11-2
CDR3 length: 15
clone size: .
D gene: .
CDR3 protein: CASSLWASVTDTQYF
CDR3 DNA: TGTGCCAGCAGCTTATGGGCTAGCGTCACAGATACGCAGTATTTT

J gene: TRBJ1-5
V gene: TRBV7-2
CDR3 length: 14
clone size: .
D gene: .
CDR3 protein: CASSLGVFGQPQHF
CDR3 DNA: TGTGCCAGCAGCTTAGGAGTTTTTGGACAGCCCCAGCATTTT

J gene: TRBJ2-2
V gene: TRBV15
CDR3 length: 15
clone size: .
D gene: TRBD2
CDR3 protein: CATSRPSGYTGELFF
CDR3 DNA: TGTGCCACCAGCAGACCTAGCGGGTACACCGGGGAGCTGTTTTTT

J gene: TRBJ1-5
V gene: TRBV6-1
CDR3 length: 14
clone size: .
D gene: .
CDR3 protein: CASSLTGGAQPQHF
CDR3 DNA: TGTGCCAGCAGCCTTACAGGAGGTGCTCAGCCCCAGCATTTT

J gene: TRBJ2-3
V gene: TRBV5-1
CDR3 length: 15
clone size: .
D gene: .
CDR3 protein: CASSLGPEITDTQYF
CDR3 DNA: TGCGCCAGCAGCTTGGGGCCTGAGATCACAGATACGCAGTATTTT

J gene: TRBJ2-5
V gene: TRBV18
CDR3 length: 14
clone size: .
D gene: .
CDR3 protein: CASSPPAAAETQYF
CDR3 DNA: TGTGCCAGCTCACCACCGGCAGCGGCAGAGACCCAGTACTTC

J gene: TRBJ1-6
V gene: TRBV27
CDR3 length: 15
clone size: few
D gene: .
CDR3 protein: CASSSGNGGYSPLHF
CDR3 DNA: TGTGCCAGCAGTTCGGGGAACGGGGGGTATTCACCCCTCCACTTT

J gene: TRBJ2-1
V gene: TRBV4-3
CDR3 length: 17
clone size: .
D gene: TRBD2
CDR3 protein: CASSRTYSGSTHNEQFF
CDR3 DNA: TGCGCCAGCAGCCGTACCTATAGCGGGAGTACCCACAATGAGCAGTTCTTC

J gene: TRBJ2-1
V gene: TRBV20-1
CDR3 length: 16
clone size: .
D gene: .
CDR3 protein: CSARDFGRGSYNEQFF
CDR3 DNA: TGCAGTGCTAGAGATTTTGGGAGGGGGTCCTACAATGAGCAGTTCTTC

J gene: TRBJ1-1
V gene: TRBV7-2
CDR3 length: 16
clone size: few
D gene: .
CDR3 protein: CASSLAPGKVNTEAFF
CDR3 DNA: TGTGCCAGCAGCTTAGCCCCAGGGAAAGTGAACACTGAAGCTTTCTTT

J gene: TRBJ2-3
V gene: TRBV5-5
CDR3 length: 13
clone size: .
D gene: .
CDR3 protein: CASSPRNTDTQYF
CDR3 DNA: TGTGCCAGCAGCCCACGAAACACAGATACGCAGTATTTT

J gene: TRBJ2-7
V gene: TRBV29-1
CDR3 length: 19
clone size: few
D gene: TRBD2
CDR3 protein: CSVEEQASGRPWASYEQYF
CDR3 DNA: TGCAGCGTTGAAGAGCAGGCTAGCGGGAGACCGTGGGCCTCCTACGAGCAGTACTTC

J gene: TRBJ2-7
V gene: TRBV4-2
CDR3 length: 15
clone size: .
D gene: .
CDR3 protein: CASSLEPGQAHEQYF
CDR3 DNA: TGTGCCAGCAGCCTCGAACCGGGCCAAGCCCACGAGCAGTACTTC

J gene: TRBJ2-3
V gene: TRBV12-3/TRBV12-4
CDR3 length: 17
clone size: .
D gene: TRBD2
CDR3 protein: CASTAQFGGGARDTQYF
CDR3 DNA: TGTGCCAGCACCGCCCAATTCGGCGGGGGGGCCAGAGATACGCAGTATTTT

J gene: TRBJ2-1
V gene: TRBV2
CDR3 length: 14
clone size: few
D gene: TRBD2
CDR3 protein: CASSEQREWEEQFF
CDR3 DNA: TGTGCCAGCAGTGAACAGCGGGAGTGGGAGGAGCAGTTCTTC

J gene: TRBJ2-1
V gene: TRBV6-2/TRBV6-3
CDR3 length: 17
clone size: .
D gene: .
CDR3 protein: CASSYFRTPSSYNEQFF
CDR3 DNA: TGTGCCAGCAGTTACTTTAGGACACCCTCCTCCTACAATGAGCAGTTCTTC

J gene: TRBJ2-5
V gene: TRBV7-2
CDR3 length: 15
clone size: .
D gene: .
CDR3 protein: CASSLRGGGVETQYF
CDR3 DNA: TGTGCCAGCAGCTTACGAGGTGGGGGCGTGGAGACCCAGTACTTC

J gene: TRBJ2-4
V gene: TRBV30
CDR3 length: 13
clone size: .
D gene: TRBD2
CDR3 protein: CAWSGTSGNIQYF
CDR3 DNA: TGTGCCTGGAGCGGGACTAGTGGAAACATTCAGTACTTC

J gene: TRBJ2-3
V gene: TRBV6-2/TRBV6-3
CDR3 length: 15
clone size: many
D gene: .
CDR3 protein: CASSYSWARTDTQYF
CDR3 DNA: TGTGCCAGCAGTTACTCCTGGGCCCGCACAGATACGCAGTATTTT

J gene: TRBJ2-1
V gene: TRBV10-2
CDR3 length: 11
clone size: few
D gene: .
CDR3 protein: CASSERNEQFF
CDR3 DNA: TGCGCCAGCAGTGAGCGGAATGAGCAGTTCTTC

J gene: TRBJ2-3
V gene: TRBV10-3
CDR3 length: 16
clone size: few
D gene: TRBD2
CDR3 protein: CAISEPGLAATDTQYF
CDR3 DNA: TGTGCCATCAGTGAACCGGGACTAGCGGCCACAGATACGCAGTATTTT

J gene: TRBJ1-2
V gene: TRBV2
CDR3 length: 13
clone size: few
D gene: TRBD1
CDR3 protein: CASILGQGAPCTF
CDR3 DNA: TGTGCCAGCATTCTGGGACAGGGGGCCCCGTGCACCTTC

J gene: TRBJ2-1
V gene: TRBV5-1
CDR3 length: 14
clone size: .
D gene: .
CDR3 protein: CASSLASAYNEQFF
CDR3 DNA: TGCGCCAGCAGCTTAGCTAGTGCCTACAATGAGCAGTTCTTC

J gene: TRBJ2-3
V gene: TRBV7-8
CDR3 length: 15
clone size: few
D gene: .
CDR3 protein: CASSSPGTNTDTQYF
CDR3 DNA: TGTGCCAGCAGTTCGCCCGGAACGAACACAGATACGCAGTATTTT

J gene: TRBJ2-7
V gene: TRBV12-3/TRBV12-4
CDR3 length: 14
clone size: few
D gene: .
CDR3 protein: CASSLVTDPYEQYF
CDR3 DNA: TGTGCCAGCAGTTTAGTGACAGACCCCTACGAGCAGTACTTC

J gene: TRBJ2-3
V gene: TRBV29-1
CDR3 length: 10
clone size: many
D gene: .
CDR3 protein: CSVGAPTQYF
CDR3 DNA: TGCAGCGTTGGTGCACCTACGCAGTATTTT

J gene: TRBJ1-5
V gene: TRBV10-3
CDR3 length: 14
clone size: .
D gene: .
CDR3 protein: CATGTGSGNQPQHF
CDR3 DNA: TGTGCCACCGGAACAGGGTCGGGCAATCAGCCCCAGCATTTT

J gene: TRBJ2-1
V gene: TRBV7-2
CDR3 length: 15
clone size: .
D gene: TRBD2
CDR3 protein: CASSLGPSGRNEQFF
CDR3 DNA: TGTGCCAGCAGCTTAGGCCCTAGCGGGAGAAATGAGCAGTTCTTC

J gene: TRBJ1-6
V gene: TRBV6-4
CDR3 length: 14
clone size: few
D gene: .
CDR3 protein: CASSVSELNSPLHF
CDR3 DNA: TGTGCCAGCAGTGTTTCGGAGCTTAATTCACCCCTCCACTTT

J gene: TRBJ2-1
V gene: TRBV7-9
CDR3 length: 16
clone size: .
D gene: .
CDR3 protein: CASSPGGFGSYNEQFF
CDR3 DNA: TGTGCCAGCAGCCCTGGGGGATTCGGCTCCTACAATGAGCAGTTCTTC

J gene: TRBJ2-1
V gene: TRBV27
CDR3 length: 15
clone size: few
D gene: .
CDR3 protein: CASSNRVGSYNEQFF
CDR3 DNA: TGTGCCAGCAGCAACAGGGTTGGCTCCTACAATGAGCAGTTCTTC

J gene: TRBJ2-5
V gene: TRBV7-2
CDR3 length: 12
clone size: few
D gene: .
CDR3 protein: CASSLSAETQYF
CDR3 DNA: TGTGCCAGCAGCTTGAGCGCTGAGACCCAGTACTTC

J gene: TRBJ2-5
V gene: TRBV12-3/TRBV12-4
CDR3 length: 13
clone size: .
D gene: .
CDR3 protein: CASSRGHPGTQYF
CDR3 DNA: TGTGCCAGCAGCCGGGGACACCCTGGGACCCAGTACTTC

J gene: TRBJ1-6
V gene: TRBV6-1
CDR3 length: 15
clone size: few
D gene: .
CDR3 protein: CASSLSRGKNSPLHF
CDR3 DNA: TGTGCCAGCAGCCTATCCAGGGGCAAAAATTCACCCCTCCACTTT

J gene: TRBJ1-5
V gene: TRBV7-2
CDR3 length: 17
clone size: .
D gene: TRBD1
CDR3 protein: CASSLNTLQGSNQPQHF
CDR3 DNA: TGTGCCAGCAGCCTAAACACGTTACAGGGGTCAAATCAGCCCCAGCATTTT

J gene: TRBJ2-3
V gene: TRBV4-3
CDR3 length: 15
clone size: few
D gene: .
CDR3 protein: CASSQAGYPTDTQYF
CDR3 DNA: TGCGCCAGCAGCCAAGCGGGCTACCCCACAGATACGCAGTATTTT

J gene: TRBJ2-1
V gene: TRBV20-1
CDR3 length: 15
clone size: .
D gene: TRBD2
CDR3 protein: CSASQGLAGKNEQFF
CDR3 DNA: TGCAGTGCTAGTCAGGGACTAGCGGGAAAAAATGAGCAGTTCTTC